The 16 T cell receptor beta chains reported below all come from one sample, sequenced in a study of technical replicates of blood from a handful of donors. Repertoires were generated with immunoSEQ multiplex PCR, while TCRdb's copy carries only in-frame clones and drops some. The top ten hold approximately 0.25% of the sample, which has tens of thousands of clones, under 98% seen once. Material for sequencing was T cells isolated from PBMCs. Receptors originate from a human donor in good health.

V gene TRBV7-2 combines with J gene TRBJ2-3; TRBD1 matches 7 bases. This CDR3 is 14 amino acids long. The trim removed 3 bases at V and 4 bases at J, leaving 4 bases unmatched. Germline-derived CDR1 and CDR2 are SGHTA and FQGNSA. The CDR3 spells CASSFTGVPDTQYF. CDR3 DNA: TGTGCCAGCAGCTTTACAGGGGTCCCAGATACGCAGTATTTT.

This rearrangement joins TRBV6-5 to TRBJ2-7, with a weak D call TRBD2 (6 bases). The CDR3 contains 14 residues. The V gene's germline CDR1 is MNHEY and CDR2 SVGAGI. The germline V and J ends were trimmed by 1 base and 10 bases, with 17 bases remaining between them. The CDR3 reads CASSYFISGRDQYF. CDR3 bases: TGTGCCAGCAGTTACTTTATATCGGGGCGGGACCAGTACTTC.

The V gene is TRBV4-2, the J gene TRBJ2-3, with D maybe TRBD2 (5 bases). The CDR3 is 17 amino acids. Germline-derived CDR1 and CDR2 are LGHNA and YNFKEQ. Deletions cut 0 bases from V and 0 bases from J, with 13 bases between. The CDR3 sequence is CASSQDLVSESTDTQYF. The CDR3 DNA reads as TGTGCCAGCAGCCAAGATTTAGTTAGCGAGAGCACAGATACGCAGTATTTT.

Only one count was recorded for this clone. DNA for the CDR3: TGCGCCAGCAGTGAGTCTAGGGGTGACACCGGGGAGCTGTTTTTT. Its protein is CASSESRGDTGELFF. The chain recombines TRBV10-1 with TRBJ2-2, with D tentatively TRBD1 (5 bases). Trimming took 0 bases from V and 3 from J, leaving 8 bases between them. Germline V gene data show CDR1 as WNHNN and CDR2 as SYGVQD (reference sequence). CDR3 size: 15 residues.

The rearrangement joins TRBV6-5 to TRBJ2-7, with D uncertain. Trimming removed 6 bases at V and 7 bases at J, with 10 bases between. The CDR3 totals 11 residues. Germline V CDR1 and CDR2: MNHEY, SVGAGI. The CDR3 coding sequence is TGTGCCAGCAGAAAATTCCAGGAGCAGTACTTC. Amino acids: CASRKFQEQYF.

The rearrangement joins TRBV6-5 to TRBJ2-5; D not certain. The germline CDR1 and CDR2 sequences are MNHEY and SVGAGI. V was pared by 2 bases and J by 1 base, with 8 bases between. There are 14 residues in the CDR3. CDR3 DNA: TGTGCCAGCAGTTACATCGGTGCCCAAGAGACCCAGTACTTC. This gives the protein CASSYIGAQETQYF.

This chain connects TRBV5-1 to TRBJ2-1, with TRBD2 identical over 10 bases. Germline CDR1 reads SGHRS; CDR2 reads YFSETQ. V shed 3 bases, J shed 6 bases, and the junction held 15 bases outside the gene matches. CDR3 size: 18 residues. In DNA, the CDR3 is TGCGCCAGCAGCTACCTCTTCCTAGGACTAGCGGACCTCAATGAGCAGTTCTTC. Protein sequence: CASSYLFLGLADLNEQFF.

The chain joins TRBV4-3 to TRBJ2-1; D unclear. V was trimmed by 0 bases and J by 8 bases, leaving 11 bases between them. Germline loops: CDR1 LGHNA, CDR2 YSLEER. The CDR3 contains 14 residues. CDR3 sequence: CASSQESLFYEQFF. The CDR3 DNA is TGCGCCAGCAGCCAAGAATCCCTCTTCTATGAGCAGTTCTTC.

The CDR3 spells CASSSRTGEDQPQHF. In DNA form, the CDR3 reads TGTGCCAGCAGCTCGAGGACTGGGGAGGATCAGCCCCAGCATTTT. The chain combines TRBV7-2 with TRBJ1-5; D not resolved. V dropped 4 bases and J dropped 5 bases, with 15 bases sitting between them. CDR1 is SGHTA and CDR2 is FQGNSA in the germline V gene. The CDR3 has 15 amino acids.

The rearrangement joins TRBV7-2 to TRBJ1-5; 7 nucleotides line up with TRBD1. Per the germline V gene, CDR1 is SGHTA and CDR2 is FQGNSA. This CDR3 is 17 amino acids long. With V trimmed by 1 base and J by 2 bases, 8 bases remained unmatched. CDR3 nucleotides: TGTGCCAGCAGCTTAGTTTTTGGTGGACAGGGCAATCAGCCCCAGCATTTT. Its protein is CASSLVFGGQGNQPQHF. Using reference TRBV7-2 and TRBJ1-5 for the parts outside the CDR3, the full variable domain is GAGVSQSPSNKVTEKGKDVELRCDPISGHTALYWYRQSLGQGLEFLIYFQGNSAPDKSGLPSDRFSAERTGGSVSTLTIQRTQQEDSAVYLCASSLVFGGQGNQPQHFGDGTRLSIL.

J is TRBJ2-4 and V is TRBV4-1, with TRBD2 matching over 7 bases. Germline trimming cut 4 bases from V and 4 bases from J; bases unmatched to any gene: 7. The CDR3 consists of 15 residues. The germline CDR1 and CDR2 sequences are MGHRA and YSYEKL. Here the CDR3 reads CASSPVGGVKNIQYF. The CDR3 DNA sequence: TGCGCCAGCAGCCCAGTGGGGGGGGTTAAAAACATTCAGTACTTC.

The rearrangement joins TRBV11-2 to TRBJ2-7, with D perhaps TRBD1 (6 bases). CDR3 length: 16 amino acids. Germline V gene lookup returns CDR1 SGHAT and CDR2 FQNNGV. The V end lost 1 base, the J end lost 3 bases, and 16 bases lay between the germline ends. Here the CDR3 reads CASSLVQLVGGYEQYF. The CDR3 region has the DNA TGTGCCAGCAGCTTAGTTCAACTAGTAGGGGGCTACGAGCAGTACTTC. Combining the CDR3 with reference TRBV11-2 and TRBJ2-7 gives the whole variable domain EAGVAQSPRYKIIEKRQSVAFWCNPISGHATLYWYQQILGQGPKLLIQFQNNGVVDDSQLPKDRFSAERLKGVDSTLKIQPAKLEDSAVYLCASSLVQLVGGYEQYFGPGTRLTVT.

The J gene is TRBJ1-5, the V gene TRBV19, with 9 nucleotides matching TRBD1. The CDR3 is 15 residues long. Trimming cost V 2 bases and J 7 bases; bases outside gene matches: 6. CDR1 and CDR2 (germline): LNHDA, SQIVND (reference sequence). CDR3 protein: CASSILQGAYQPQHF. The CDR3 bases are TGTGCCAGTAGTATACTACAGGGGGCCTACCAGCCCCAGCATTTT.

CDR3 DNA: TGTGCCAGCAGCACCTGGACAGCAGCATACGAGCAGTACTTC. Translation gives CASSTWTAAYEQYF. The gene calls are TRBV11-3 and TRBJ2-7, with D possibly being TRBD1 (6 bases). The ends were cut back, 5 bases at V and 4 bases at J, with 15 bases in the middle. The CDR3 loop spans 14 amino acids. In germline, CDR1 is SGHNT, CDR2 YENEEA.

This chain uses TRBV10-3 with TRBJ2-3; the D is unclear. Trimming took off 6 bases at V and 3 bases at J, with 16 bases between the two ends. The CDR3 is made up of 15 amino acids. Germline lookup yields CDR1 ENHRY and CDR2 SYGVKD. The CDR3 DNA reads as TGTGCCATCAGCCCACGGGTCTTCGGAACAGATACGCAGTATTTT. This sequence encodes CAISPRVFGTDTQYF.

The genes are TRBV28 and TRBJ2-7, with 8 nucleotides matching TRBD1. The CDR3 is 16 residues long. Germline CDR1 MDHEN, CDR2 SYDVKM. Germline trimming cut 1 base from V and 6 bases from J; bases unmatched to any gene: 11. CDR3 DNA: TGTGCCAGCAGTTTATCCGCCGGGACAGGAGGTCGCGAGCAGTACTTC. It codes for CASSLSAGTGGREQYF.